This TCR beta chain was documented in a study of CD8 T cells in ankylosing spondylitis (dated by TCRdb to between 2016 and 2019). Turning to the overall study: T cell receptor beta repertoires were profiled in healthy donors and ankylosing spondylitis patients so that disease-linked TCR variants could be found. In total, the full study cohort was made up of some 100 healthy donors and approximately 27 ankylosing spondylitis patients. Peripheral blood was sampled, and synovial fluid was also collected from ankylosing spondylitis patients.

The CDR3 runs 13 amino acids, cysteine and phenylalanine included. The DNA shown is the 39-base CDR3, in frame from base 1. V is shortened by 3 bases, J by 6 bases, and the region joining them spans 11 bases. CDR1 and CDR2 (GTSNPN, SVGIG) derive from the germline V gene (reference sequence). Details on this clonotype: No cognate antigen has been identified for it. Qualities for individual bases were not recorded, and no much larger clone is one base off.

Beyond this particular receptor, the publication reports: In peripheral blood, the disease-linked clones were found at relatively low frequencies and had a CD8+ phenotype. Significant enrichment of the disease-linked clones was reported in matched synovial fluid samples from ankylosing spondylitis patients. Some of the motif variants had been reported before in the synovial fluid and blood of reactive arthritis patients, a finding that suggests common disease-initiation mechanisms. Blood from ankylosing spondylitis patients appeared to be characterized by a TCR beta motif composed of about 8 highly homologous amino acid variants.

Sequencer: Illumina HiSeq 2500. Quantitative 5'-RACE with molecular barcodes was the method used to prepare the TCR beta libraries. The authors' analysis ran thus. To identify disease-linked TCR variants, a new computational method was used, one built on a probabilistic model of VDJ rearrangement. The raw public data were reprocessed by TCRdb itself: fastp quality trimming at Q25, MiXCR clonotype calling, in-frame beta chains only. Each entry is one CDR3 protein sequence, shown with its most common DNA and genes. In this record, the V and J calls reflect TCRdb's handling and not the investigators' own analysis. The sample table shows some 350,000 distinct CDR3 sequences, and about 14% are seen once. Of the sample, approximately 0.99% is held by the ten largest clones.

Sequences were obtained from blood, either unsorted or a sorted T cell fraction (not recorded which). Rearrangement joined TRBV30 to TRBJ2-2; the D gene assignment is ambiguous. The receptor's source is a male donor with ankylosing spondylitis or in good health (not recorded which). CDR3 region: CAWRDGRSGELFF. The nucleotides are TGTGCCTGGAGGGACGGACGATCCGGGGAGCTGTTTTTT.